These 4 T cell receptor beta chains share one sample of origin, sequenced in a study of blood T cell repertoires in COVID-19. The table came from immunoSEQ multiplex PCR; TCRdb's copy has only in-frame clones and leaves some out. The sample carries 150,000 to 200,000 clones, about four fifths recorded once. Sequencing was done on a sample of peripheral blood. The receptors originated from a man in his sixties with active or convalescent COVID-19.

This clone was seen a handful of times. The J gene is TRBJ1-1, the V gene TRBV2, with no clear D. Deletions cut 2 bases from V and 5 bases from J, with 21 bases between. Germline V gene lookup returns CDR1 SNHLY and CDR2 FYNNEI. The CDR3 length is 17 residues. CDR3 residues: CASSESILRGRGTEAFF. In DNA, the CDR3 is TGTGCCAGCAGTGAATCTATCTTACGGGGTCGGGGAACTGAAGCTTTCTTT.

The gene calls are TRBV7-2 and TRBJ1-1; D is perhaps TRBD1 (6 bases). Germline CDR1 reads SGHTA; CDR2 reads FQGNSA. The CDR3 contains 15 residues. The V and J ends lost 5 bases and 0 bases respectively, with 13 bases between them. The CDR3 DNA follows: TGTGCCAGCAGCCCCGTGACAGGACTGAACACTGAAGCTTTCTTT. Amino acids: CASSPVTGLNTEAFF.

The rearrangement uses TRBV29-1 and TRBJ2-5; 11 positions agree with TRBD1. Per germline, CDR1 SQVTM and CDR2 ANQGSEA. The CDR3 has 14 residues. V was pared by 7 bases and J by 4 bases, with 8 bases of the junction left unmatched. CDR3 loop: CSAGQGARGETQYF. The CDR3 DNA is TGCAGCGCCGGACAGGGGGCGAGAGGAGAGACCCAGTACTTC.

This sequence joins TRBV6-1 and TRBJ1-3; maybe TRBD1 (5 bases). Trimming cost V 3 bases and J 1 base, with 13 bases left between them. Germline V gene sequence: CDR1 MNHNS, CDR2 SASEGT. The CDR3 loop spans 16 amino acids. The CDR3 protein is CASSEGLRVSGNTIYF. CDR3 DNA sequence: TGTGCCAGCAGTGAGGGCCTCAGGGTTTCTGGAAACACCATATATTTT.